One sample yielded the 18 T cell receptor beta chains listed below, sequenced in a study of blood T cell repertoires in COVID-19. Clones were read by immunoSEQ multiplex PCR, and TCRdb kept only the in-frame ones, dropping some. The sample includes around 150,000 clones, roughly four fifths seen only once; the top ten take approximately 11%. Input material: PBMCs or T cells enriched from blood (not recorded which). These receptors all stem from a man over 45 who had recovered from COVID-19.

The chain employs TRBV5-4 and TRBJ1-4; D remains unclear. This CDR3 has 15 residues. Per germline, CDR1 SGHNT and CDR2 YYREEE (reference sequence). Trimming removed 0 bases from V and 8 bases from J, with 14 bases in between. CDR3 amino acids: CASSLGGSEAEKLFF. The CDR3 region has the DNA TGTGCCAGCAGCTTGGGAGGGTCGGAGGCCGAAAAACTGTTTTTT.

The chain carries TRBV6-5 and TRBJ1-6, with D possibly matching TRBD1 (6 bases). The CDR3 spans 16 residues. V dropped 2 bases and J dropped 6 bases, with 14 bases sitting between them. From germline, CDR1 is MNHEY and CDR2 SVGAGI. CDR3: CASSYKGTLGNSPLHF. CDR3 in DNA: TGTGCCAGCAGTTACAAAGGGACACTCGGTAATTCACCCCTCCACTTT.

This sequence joins TRBV6-5 and TRBJ1-3, with 9 bases fitting TRBD1. There are 15 residues in the CDR3. The J segment lost 7 bases and the V segment lost 6 bases, leaving 10 bases of the junction unmatched. Germline V gene sequence: CDR1 MNHEY, CDR2 SVGAGI. The CDR3 loop is CASRAGQGNGNTIYF. The CDR3 region has the DNA TGTGCCAGCAGAGCCGGACAGGGGAACGGGAACACCATATATTTT.

This sequence joins TRBV19 and TRBJ2-5, with 10 nucleotides matching TRBD2. The CDR3 length is 15 residues. J lost 1 base, V lost 3 bases, and 2 bases had no gene match. Germline V gene sequence: CDR1 LNHDA, CDR2 SQIVND (reference sequence). CDR3 nucleotide sequence: TGTGCCAGTAGTATGCAGCGGGGGGGCCAAGAGACCCAGTACTTC. Its protein is CASSMQRGGQETQYF. Complete variable domain (other parts from reference TRBV19 and TRBJ2-5): DGGITQSPKYLFRKEGQNVTLSCEQNLNHDAMYWYRQDPGQGLRLIYYSQIVNDFQKGDIAEGYSVSREKKESFPLTVTSAQKNPTAFYLCASSMQRGGQETQYFGPGTRLLVL.

V is TRBV2 and J is TRBJ2-3; a possible D gene is TRBD2 (7 bases). The germline CDR1 and CDR2 sequences are SNHLY and FYNNEI. The ends were cut back, 6 bases at V and 5 bases at J, with 27 bases in the middle. The CDR3 spans 18 residues. This chain's CDR3 is CASRLRLGGGNGRDTQYF. CDR3 sequence (DNA): TGTGCCAGCAGATTAAGATTAGGGGGGGGAAATGGCCGAGATACGCAGTATTTT.

V and J are TRBV2 and TRBJ1-2, with no clear D. CDR1 is SNHLY and CDR2 is FYNNEI in the germline V gene. The CDR3 runs to 14 residues. V lost 10 bases and J lost 3, with 18 bases in between. The CDR3 spells CATGSLLEDYGYTF. CDR3 DNA sequence: TGTGCCACCGGGTCCCTACTAGAGGACTATGGCTACACCTTC.

This chain connects TRBV28 to TRBJ2-7; D may be TRBD1 (6 bases). Germline assignment: CDR1 MDHEN and CDR2 SYDVKM. V was clipped by 5 bases and J by 3 bases, with 20 bases between them. This CDR3 is 16 amino acids long. CDR3 in amino acids: CASSKPTGQPIYEQYF. CDR3 nucleotide sequence: TGTGCCAGCAGTAAACCGACAGGCCAGCCCATCTACGAGCAGTACTTC.

V and J are TRBV7-3 and TRBJ2-3; 9 bases fit TRBD2. From germline, CDR1 is SGHTA and CDR2 FQGTGA. With 4 bases clipped from V and 3 bases from J, the junction kept 2 bases outside the gene matches. The CDR3 length is 14 residues. CDR3 DNA sequence: TGTGCCAGCAGCTCCGGACTAGCGACAGATACGCAGTATTTT. This codes for CASSSGLATDTQYF.

The chain recombines TRBV19 with TRBJ1-5; TRBD1 is a possible D gene (5 bases). V was shortened by 6 bases and J by 2 bases, with 11 bases between the two germline ends. Germline CDR1 is LNHDA and CDR2 is SQIVND (reference sequence). The CDR3 totals 14 residues. CDR3 region: CASSQGWGNQPQHF. The CDR3 nucleotides read TGTGCCAGTAGCCAGGGATGGGGCAATCAGCCCCAGCATTTT.

This rearrangement joins TRBV18 to TRBJ2-7, with D perhaps matching TRBD2 (5 bases). V lost 3 bases to trimming and J lost 7 bases, with 10 bases between them. This CDR3 is built from 12 residues. Per the germline V gene, CDR1 is KGHSH and CDR2 is LQKENI. The CDR3 DNA reads TGTGCCAGCTCACCCCTTGGGGAGGAGCAGTACTTC. Its translation is CASSPLGEEQYF.

The chain employs TRBV7-9 and TRBJ2-1; D uncertain. The CDR3 contains 14 residues. V was pared by 2 bases and J by 3 bases, with 8 bases between. CDR1 SEHNR and CDR2 FQNEAQ come from the germline V gene (reference sequence). CDR3 sequence reads: CASSLLADYNEQFF. CDR3 nucleotide sequence: TGTGCCAGCAGCTTACTCGCGGACTACAATGAGCAGTTCTTC.

The DNA of the CDR3 is TGTGCCAGCAGCCCGGTCGGAGGTGCTAGCACAGATACGCAGTATTTT. Protein product: CASSPVGGASTDTQYF. The chain recombines TRBV7-6 with TRBJ2-3, with D perhaps matching TRBD2 (5 bases). Germline lookup yields CDR1 SGHVS and CDR2 FNYEAQ. This CDR3 has 16 amino acids. V shed 5 bases and J shed 0 bases, with 15 bases lying between them.

This chain uses TRBV27 with TRBJ2-7; possible D gene TRBD2, 6 bases. V lost 6 bases to trimming and J lost 4 bases, with 28 bases between them. Germline CDR1 and CDR2: MNHEY and SMNVEV (reference sequence). CDR3 size: 18 residues. The CDR3 region has the DNA TGTGCCAGCAGCCTAGCACAGGTTAGCGGAGCCCCTTCATACGAGCAGTACTTC. This encodes CASSLAQVSGAPSYEQYF.

This clone occurred a few times. V and J are TRBV27 and TRBJ1-2; 9 bases agree with TRBD1. The germline CDR1 and CDR2 sequences are MNHEY and SMNVEV (reference sequence). The CDR3 has 17 amino acids. With V trimmed by 5 bases and J by 7 bases, 17 bases remained unmatched. The CDR3 reads CASSLSPGTGLTGGYTF. The CDR3 DNA reads as TGTGCCAGCAGTCTTTCGCCCGGGACAGGGCTAACGGGTGGCTACACCTTC.

The J gene is TRBJ1-5, the V gene TRBV11-2; D gene unclear. The CDR3 length is 15 residues. With 5 bases removed from V and 1 base from J, the gap between germline ends came to 12 bases. CDR1 is SGHAT, CDR2 FQNNGV, per germline. CDR3 sequence (DNA): TGTGCCAGCAGCCCTCTGCGAGGGAGCAATCAGCCCCAGCATTTT. Translation: CASSPLRGSNQPQHF.

The chain links TRBV27 to TRBJ2-7; tentative D call: TRBD2 (5 bases). V was clipped by 8 bases and J by 4 bases, with 21 bases between them. This CDR3 has 15 amino acids. CDR1 MNHEY and CDR2 SMNVEV come from the germline V gene (reference sequence). This CDR3 is CASSRRLGETYEQYF. CDR3 sequence (DNA): TGTGCCAGCTCTCGGCGGCTCGGGGAGACTTACGAGCAGTACTTC.

The chain uses TRBV30 and TRBJ1-6, with D hard to call. This CDR3 is 14 amino acids long. Per the germline V gene, CDR1 is GTSNPN and CDR2 is SVGIG (reference sequence). With 3 bases removed from V and 7 bases from J, the gap between germline ends came to 13 bases. The CDR3 nucleotides are TGTGCCTGGAGAGAGACATTTCCCAATTCACCCCTCCACTTT. Encoded protein: CAWRETFPNSPLHF.

The gene calls are TRBV5-1 and TRBJ2-7; D perhaps matches TRBD1 (5 bases). The germline CDR1 and CDR2 sequences are SGHRS and YFSETQ. The CDR3 runs to 14 residues. Trimming left V 0 bases short and J 3 bases short, with 10 bases between. CDR3 nucleotides: TGCGCCAGCAGCTTGGATCAGGGAAACTACGAGCAGTACTTC. Protein sequence: CASSLDQGNYEQYF.